This T cell receptor (beta chain) derives from a study of blood T cells in healthy people across ages. Turning to the study itself: Roughly one uniquely barcoded beta molecule per two T cells was captured. Overall study results and limits: Higher naive T cell percentage went strongly together with higher TCR beta diversity. Age advanced and TCR beta diversity per million T cells fell, roughly linearly.

Worth noting for this clonotype: Its cognate antigen is unknown.

Trimming cost V 2 bases and J 0 bases, with 17 bases left between them. The length of the CDR3 is 17 residues. From germline, CDR1 is SNHLY and CDR2 FYNNEI. For the second PCR, which ran for about 7 to 11 cycles, a sample-barcoded 5' primer and a J-beta primer mix were used. TCRdb redid the calling of the 5' RACE reads with MiXCR, one entry per CDR3 protein. Of around 1,500,000 distinct CDR3 sequences listed, about 43% were seen once; the top ten hold roughly 7.9%. The donors, healthy Caucasians from Russia, were aged roughly 6 to 90. The sequence was collected from a woman between 18 and 30 years old in good health. The specimen sequenced was blood. The chain carries TRBV2 and TRBJ2-7; D is perhaps TRBD1 (5 bases). This chain's CDR3 is CASSERGSVNLSYEQYF. CDR3 nucleotide sequence: TGTGCCAGCAGTGAAAGGGGAAGCGTTAACCTCTCCTACGAGCAGTACTTC.